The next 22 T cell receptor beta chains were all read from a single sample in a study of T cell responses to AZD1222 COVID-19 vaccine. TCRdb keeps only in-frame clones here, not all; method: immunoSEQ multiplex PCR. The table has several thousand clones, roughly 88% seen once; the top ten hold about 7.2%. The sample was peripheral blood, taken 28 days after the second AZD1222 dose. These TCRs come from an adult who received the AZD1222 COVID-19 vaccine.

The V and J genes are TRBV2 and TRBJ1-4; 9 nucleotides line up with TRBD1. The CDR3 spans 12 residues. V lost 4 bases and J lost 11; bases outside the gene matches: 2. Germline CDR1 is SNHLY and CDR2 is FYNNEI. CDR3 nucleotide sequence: TGTGCCAGCAGTGCGACAGGGGGTAAACTGTTTTTT. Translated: CASSATGGKLFF.

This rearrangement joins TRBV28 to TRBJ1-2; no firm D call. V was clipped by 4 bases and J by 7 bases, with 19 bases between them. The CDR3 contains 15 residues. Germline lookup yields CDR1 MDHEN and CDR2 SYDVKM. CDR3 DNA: TGTGCCAGCAGTTCTCCAGAGGGCCCGAAACGTGGCTACACCTTC. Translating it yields CASSSPEGPKRGYTF.

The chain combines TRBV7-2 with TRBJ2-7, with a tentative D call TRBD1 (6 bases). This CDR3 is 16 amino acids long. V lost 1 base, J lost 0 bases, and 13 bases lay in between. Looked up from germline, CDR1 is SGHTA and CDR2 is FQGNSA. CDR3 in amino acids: CASSLGPFRGSYEQYF. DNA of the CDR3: TGTGCCAGCAGCTTAGGCCCTTTCAGGGGCTCCTACGAGCAGTACTTC. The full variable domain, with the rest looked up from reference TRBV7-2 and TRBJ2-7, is GAGVSQSPSNKVTEKGKDVELRCDPISGHTALYWYRQSLGQGLEFLIYFQGNSAPDKSGLPSDRFSAERTGGSVSTLTIQRTQQEDSAVYLCASSLGPFRGSYEQYFGPGTRLTVT.

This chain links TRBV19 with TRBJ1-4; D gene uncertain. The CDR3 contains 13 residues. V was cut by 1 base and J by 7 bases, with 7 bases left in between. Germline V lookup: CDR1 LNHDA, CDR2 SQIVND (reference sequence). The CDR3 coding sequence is TGTGCCAGTAGTATAGTTTGGGGTGAAAAACTGTTTTTT. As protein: CASSIVWGEKLFF.

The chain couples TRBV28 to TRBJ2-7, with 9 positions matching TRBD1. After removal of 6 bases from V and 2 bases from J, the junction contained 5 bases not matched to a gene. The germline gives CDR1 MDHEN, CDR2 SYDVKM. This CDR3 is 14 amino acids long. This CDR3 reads CASRGQGRAYEQYF. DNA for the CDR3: TGTGCCAGCAGGGGACAGGGTAGAGCCTACGAGCAGTACTTC.

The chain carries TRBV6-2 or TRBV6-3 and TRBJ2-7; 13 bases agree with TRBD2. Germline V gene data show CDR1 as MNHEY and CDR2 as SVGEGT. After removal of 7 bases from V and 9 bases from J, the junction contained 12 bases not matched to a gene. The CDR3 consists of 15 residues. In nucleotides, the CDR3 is TGTGCCAGCACCCCCCGGGGGACTAGCGGGACAGTGCAGTACTTC. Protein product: CASTPRGTSGTVQYF.

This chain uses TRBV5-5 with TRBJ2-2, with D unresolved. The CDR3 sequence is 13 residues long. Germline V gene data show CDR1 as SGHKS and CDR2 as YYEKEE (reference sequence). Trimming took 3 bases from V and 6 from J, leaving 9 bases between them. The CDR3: CASSSRYSGELFF. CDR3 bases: TGTGCCAGCAGCTCCCGTTACTCCGGGGAGCTGTTTTTT.

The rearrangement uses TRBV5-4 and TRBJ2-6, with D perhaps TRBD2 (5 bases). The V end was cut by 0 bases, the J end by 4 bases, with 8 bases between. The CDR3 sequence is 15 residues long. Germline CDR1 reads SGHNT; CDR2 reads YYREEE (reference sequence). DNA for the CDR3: TGTGCCAGCAGCTTGGGAGGGTACGGGGCCAACGTCCTGACTTTC. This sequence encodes CASSLGGYGANVLTF.

The DNA of the CDR3 is TGTGCAAGTCGCTTTAAGTGTTCCTATGGCTACACCTTC. It encodes CASRFKCSYGYTF. V and J are TRBV12-2 and TRBJ1-2. TRBV12-2 is described as a pseudogene. The CDR3 extends over 13 amino acids.

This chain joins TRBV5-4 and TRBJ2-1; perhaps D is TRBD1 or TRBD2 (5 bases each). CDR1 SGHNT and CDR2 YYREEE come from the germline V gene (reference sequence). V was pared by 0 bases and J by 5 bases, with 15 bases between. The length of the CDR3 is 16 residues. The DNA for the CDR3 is TGTGCCAGCAGCTTGGCCCCGGGACGCCTCAACAATGAGCAGTTCTTC. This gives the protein CASSLAPGRLNNEQFF. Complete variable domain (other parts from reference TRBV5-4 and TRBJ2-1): ETGVTQSPTHLIKTRGQQVTLRCSSQSGHNTVSWYQQALGQGPQFIFQYYREEENGRGNFPPRFSGLQFPNYSSELNVNALELDDSALYLCASSLAPGRLNNEQFFGPGTRLTVL.

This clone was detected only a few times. The CDR3 sequence: CASSLDTVGNSPLHF. The CDR3 DNA reads as TGCGCCAGCAGCTTGGATACAGTGGGTAATTCACCCCTCCACTTT. The chain joins TRBV5-1 to TRBJ1-6; D remains ambiguous. The germline V gene encodes CDR1 SGHRS and CDR2 YFSETQ. This CDR3 has 15 amino acids. V shed 0 bases and J shed 6 bases, with 10 bases lying between them.

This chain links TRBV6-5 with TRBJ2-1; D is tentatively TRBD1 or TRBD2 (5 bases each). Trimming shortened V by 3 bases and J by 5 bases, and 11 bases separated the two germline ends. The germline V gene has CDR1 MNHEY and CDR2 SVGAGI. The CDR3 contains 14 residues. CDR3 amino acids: CASSYRGGDNEQFF. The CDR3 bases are TGTGCCAGCAGTTATCGGGGCGGAGACAATGAGCAGTTCTTC.

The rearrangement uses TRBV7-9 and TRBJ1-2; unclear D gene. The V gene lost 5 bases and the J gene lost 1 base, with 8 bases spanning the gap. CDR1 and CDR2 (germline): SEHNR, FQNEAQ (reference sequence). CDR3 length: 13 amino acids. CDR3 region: CASSHGSNYGYTF. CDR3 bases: TGTGCCAGCAGCCACGGAAGTAACTATGGCTACACCTTC.

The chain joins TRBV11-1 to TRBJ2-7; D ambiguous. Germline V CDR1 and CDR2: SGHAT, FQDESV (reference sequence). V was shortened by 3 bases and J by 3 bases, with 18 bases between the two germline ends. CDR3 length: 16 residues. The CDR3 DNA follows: TGTGCCAGCAGCTTGTCGTCCAGTGGCGTACGCTACGAGCAGTACTTC. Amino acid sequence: CASSLSSSGVRYEQYF.

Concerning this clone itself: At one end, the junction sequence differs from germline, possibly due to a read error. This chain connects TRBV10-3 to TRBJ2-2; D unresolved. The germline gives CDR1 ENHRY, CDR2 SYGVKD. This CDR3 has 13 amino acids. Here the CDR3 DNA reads TGTGCCATCAGTGAGCGGAACGCCGGGGAGCTGTTTTTT. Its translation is CAISERNAGELFF.

CDR3 DNA: TGTGCCAGCACCTTCCAGGGGGCGCGCACCGGGGAGCTGTTTTTT. Protein product: CASTFQGARTGELFF. The V call is TRBV9, the J call TRBJ2-2, with 8 nucleotides matching TRBD1. Germline V lookup: CDR1 SGDLS, CDR2 YYNGEE. With 6 bases clipped from V and 4 bases from J, the junction kept 8 bases outside the gene matches. The CDR3 consists of 15 residues.

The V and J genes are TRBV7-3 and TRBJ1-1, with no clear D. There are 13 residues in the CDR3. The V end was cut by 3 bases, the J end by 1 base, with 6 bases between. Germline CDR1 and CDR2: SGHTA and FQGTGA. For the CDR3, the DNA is TGTGCCAGCAGCTTTGCAGAGAACACTGAAGCTTTCTTT. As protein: CASSFAENTEAFF.

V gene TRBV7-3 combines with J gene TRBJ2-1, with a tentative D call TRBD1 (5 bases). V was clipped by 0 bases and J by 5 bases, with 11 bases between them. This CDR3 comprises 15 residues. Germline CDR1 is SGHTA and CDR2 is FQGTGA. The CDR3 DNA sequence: TGTGCCAGCAGCTTAACGTGGCAGGGTAACAATGAGCAGTTCTTC. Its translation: CASSLTWQGNNEQFF.

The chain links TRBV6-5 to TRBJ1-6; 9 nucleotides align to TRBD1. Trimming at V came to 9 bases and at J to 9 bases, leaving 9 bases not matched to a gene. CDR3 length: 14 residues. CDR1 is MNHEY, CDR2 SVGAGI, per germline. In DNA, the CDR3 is TGTGCCAGTTCTCCGGGGACAGGGAGTTCACCCCTCCACTTT. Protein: CASSPGTGSSPLHF.

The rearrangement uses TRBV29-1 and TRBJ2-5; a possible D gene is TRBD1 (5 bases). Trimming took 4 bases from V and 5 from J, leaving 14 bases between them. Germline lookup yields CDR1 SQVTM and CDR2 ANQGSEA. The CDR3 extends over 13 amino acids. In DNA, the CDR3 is TGCAGCGTTGTCCAGACAGCCCTGGAGACCCAGTACTTC. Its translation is CSVVQTALETQYF.

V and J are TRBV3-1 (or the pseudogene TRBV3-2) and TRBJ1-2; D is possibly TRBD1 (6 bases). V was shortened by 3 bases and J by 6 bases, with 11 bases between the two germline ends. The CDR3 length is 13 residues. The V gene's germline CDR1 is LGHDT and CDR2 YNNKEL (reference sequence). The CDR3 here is CASSQGPGDGYTF. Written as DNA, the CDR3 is TGTGCCAGCAGCCAGGGTCCAGGGGATGGCTACACCTTC.

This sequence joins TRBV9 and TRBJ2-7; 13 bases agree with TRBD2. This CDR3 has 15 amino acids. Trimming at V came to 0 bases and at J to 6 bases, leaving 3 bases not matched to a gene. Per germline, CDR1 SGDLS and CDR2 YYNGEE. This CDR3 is CASSVAGTSGIEQYF. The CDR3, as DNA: TGTGCCAGCAGCGTAGCTGGGACTAGCGGGATCGAGCAGTACTTC.